The 11 T cell receptor beta chains presented below share a single source sample, sequenced in a study of blood T cell repertoires in COVID-19. Assay used: immunoSEQ multiplex PCR; TCRdb lists only in-frame clones, some missing. The data contain some 41,000 clones, approximately 91% of them singletons. Sequences were obtained from peripheral blood. The source is a human donor in a cohort sampled during active COVID-19.

The V gene is TRBV7-6, the J gene TRBJ2-5, with D unclear. CDR3 length: 12 amino acids. V was shortened by 6 bases and J by 4 bases, with 9 bases between the two germline ends. Germline values: CDR1 SGHVS, CDR2 FNYEAQ. CDR3 protein: CASSWARETQYF. The CDR3 DNA reads as TGTGCCAGCAGTTGGGCGAGAGAGACCCAGTACTTC.

This chain joins TRBV2 and TRBJ2-2; 7 nucleotides match TRBD2. This CDR3 has 14 amino acids. The ends lost 6 bases at V and 5 bases at J; junction bases unmatched: 6. Looked up from germline, CDR1 is SNHLY and CDR2 is FYNNEI. The CDR3 DNA is TGTGCCAGCAGCCGGGGGGAATGGACCGGGGAGCTGTTTTTT. Translating gives CASSRGEWTGELFF.

This clone has only one observation. The J gene is TRBJ2-7, the V gene TRBV10-3, with TRBD1 identical over 9 bases. V lost 6 bases to trimming and J lost 3 bases; unmatched junction nucleotides: 21. The CDR3 runs 19 residues. Germline values: CDR1 ENHRY, CDR2 SYGVKD. CDR3 DNA sequence: TGTGCCATCAGCGGTCCCGGGACAGGGAATGTGACCTCTTTCTACGAGCAGTACTTC. It translates to CAISGPGTGNVTSFYEQYF.

The CDR3 reads CASSVGGGGPNTEAFF. DNA for the CDR3: TGTGCCAGCAGTGTCGGGGGTGGGGGTCCGAACACTGAAGCTTTCTTT. V is TRBV6-1 and J is TRBJ1-1; D is perhaps TRBD1 (5 bases). Per the germline V gene, CDR1 is MNHNS and CDR2 is SASEGT. The V end was cut by 4 bases, the J end by 1 base, with 16 bases between. This CDR3 has 16 residues.

The rearrangement uses TRBV25-1 and TRBJ2-5; perhaps TRBD1 as D (5 bases). The V gene's germline CDR1 is MGHDK and CDR2 SYGVNS. With 5 bases removed from V and 1 base from J, the gap between germline ends came to 8 bases. This CDR3 spans 13 amino acids. Here the CDR3 reads CASSYDSQETQYF. As DNA, the CDR3 is TGTGCCAGCAGTTATGACAGCCAAGAGACCCAGTACTTC.

The rearrangement uses TRBV5-1 and TRBJ2-5, with a tentative D call TRBD1 (6 bases). Looked up from germline, CDR1 is SGHRS and CDR2 is YFSETQ. The CDR3 is made up of 15 amino acids. V lost 1 base to trimming and J lost 4 bases, with 14 bases between them. In DNA, the CDR3 is TGCGCCAGCAGCTTGTGGCAGGGGTTCCGAGAGACCCAGTACTTC. It is translated as CASSLWQGFRETQYF.

V usage is TRBV4-3 and J usage is TRBJ2-1, with TRBD2 matching over 8 bases. The V and J ends lost 1 base and 2 bases, in that order; junction bases with no gene match: 7. The germline gives CDR1 LGHNA, CDR2 YSLEER. The CDR3 contains 17 residues. As DNA, the CDR3 is TGCGCCAGCAGCCAAGCCCCGGCGGGGGGTCCCTACAATGAGCAGTTCTTC. It specifies CASSQAPAGGPYNEQFF.

The gene calls are TRBV15 and TRBJ1-1, with 7 nucleotides matching TRBD1. CDR3 size: 16 residues. Trimming cost V 3 bases and J 0 bases; bases outside gene matches: 7. CDR1 is LNHNV and CDR2 is YYDKDF in the germline V gene (reference sequence). The CDR3 is CATSRGTAGMNTEAFF. DNA of the CDR3: TGTGCCACCAGCAGGGGGACAGCGGGCATGAACACTGAAGCTTTCTTT.

The chain employs TRBV18 and TRBJ1-5; a possible D gene is TRBD1 (6 bases). Trimming left V 3 bases short and J 5 bases short, with 11 bases between. CDR3 length equals 14 residues. CDR1 KGHSH and CDR2 LQKENI come from the germline V gene. The CDR3 DNA reads as TGTGCCAGCTCACCCCGGACAGATTATCAGCCCCAGCATTTT. This codes for CASSPRTDYQPQHF.

The rearrangement uses TRBV27 and TRBJ2-7, with 7 bases lining up with TRBD2. V shed 5 bases, J shed 3 bases, and the junction held 16 bases outside the gene matches. There are 17 residues in the CDR3. The germline CDR1 and CDR2 sequences are MNHEY and SMNVEV (reference sequence). CDR3 sequence reads: CASSASMGEGNLYEQYF. The DNA of the CDR3 is TGTGCCAGCAGTGCCTCCATGGGGGAGGGAAACCTCTACGAGCAGTACTTC.

This clone was seen a single time. The chain uses TRBV19 and TRBJ1-2; D gene ambiguous. Trimming took off 0 bases at V and 5 bases at J, with 16 bases between the two ends. The CDR3 sequence is 16 residues long. The V gene's germline CDR1 is LNHDA and CDR2 SQIVND (reference sequence). The CDR3 sequence is CASSIDLWSRNYGYTF. CDR3 DNA: TGTGCCAGTAGTATAGACCTGTGGTCCAGAAATTATGGCTACACCTTC.